This TCR beta chain was documented in a study of cytomegalovirus exposure and HLA in healthy donors. Overall study findings and caveats: There were 150 or so TCR beta chains listed as cytomegalovirus-associated. A later analysis reported that several of the most significant clusters appeared to be linked to common viral pathogens, among them Epstein-Barr virus. The study found most TCR sequences rare, yet found some public TCRs in many donors.

V shed 1 base, J shed 1 base, and the junction held 7 bases outside the gene matches. The germline gives CDR1 SGHTA, CDR2 FQGNSA. This CDR3 spans 17 amino acids. As regards this clone: Its specificity is not known.

Primers: 60 Vbeta forward and 13 Jbeta reverse. Produced via immunoSEQ multiplex PCR; TCRdb's table is partial and in-frame only. Of 150,000 to 200,000 clones listed, around 79% are singletons. The V call is TRBV7-2, the J call TRBJ1-1, with TRBD1 identical over 9 bases. This TCR came from a woman between 50 and 59 years old in good health and CMV-seronegative. The sequenced material came from PBMCs. CDR3 sequence (DNA): TGTGCCAGCAGCTTAGGATATGGGGGACAGGGGAACACTGAAGCTTTCTTT. It translates to CASSLGYGGQGNTEAFF.